This T cell receptor beta chain was sequenced for a study of blood T cell repertoires in COVID-19. Across the whole study: Sites in the United States, Italy and Spain provided acute and convalescent COVID-19 samples. T cells, B-cell-depleted T cells, or PBMCs supplied cDNA or gDNA.

Per the original data handling: For nucleated cells, counts were estimated from reference gene primer amplification. Sequencing was performed with immunoSEQ multiplex PCR; in TCRdb, only in-frame clones are kept and a portion is missing. The V and J calls and clone size come from that table; D and trimming were worked out from the DNA. This sample has about 190,000 clones, with 70% to 80% found just once. CDR1 and CDR2 (germline): SGHTA, FQGNSA. With V trimmed by 2 bases and J by 6 bases, 11 bases remained unmatched. The CDR3 runs 17 residues. Sequenced sample: peripheral blood. The sequence derives from a man in his fifties who had recovered from COVID-19. The chain uses TRBV7-2 and TRBJ2-1, with TRBD1 identical over 9 bases. The CDR3, as DNA: TGTGCCAGCAGCTTATACAGTACGGGACAGGGCTCCAATGAGCAGTTCTTC. Translating gives CASSLYSTGQGSNEQFF.